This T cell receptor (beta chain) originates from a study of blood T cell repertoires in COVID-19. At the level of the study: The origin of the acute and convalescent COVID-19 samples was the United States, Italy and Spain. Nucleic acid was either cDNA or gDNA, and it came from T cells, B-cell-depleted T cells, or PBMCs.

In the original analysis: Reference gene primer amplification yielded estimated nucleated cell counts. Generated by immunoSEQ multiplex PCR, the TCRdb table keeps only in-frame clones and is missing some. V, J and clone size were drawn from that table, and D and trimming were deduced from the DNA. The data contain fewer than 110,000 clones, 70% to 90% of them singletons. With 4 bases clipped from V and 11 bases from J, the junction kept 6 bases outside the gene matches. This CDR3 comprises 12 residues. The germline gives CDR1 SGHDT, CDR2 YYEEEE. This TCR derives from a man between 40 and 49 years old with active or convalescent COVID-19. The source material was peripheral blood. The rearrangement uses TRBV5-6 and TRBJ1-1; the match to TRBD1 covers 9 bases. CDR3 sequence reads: CASSPGTGSAFF. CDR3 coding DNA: TGTGCCAGCAGCCCTGGGACAGGGAGCGCTTTCTTT.